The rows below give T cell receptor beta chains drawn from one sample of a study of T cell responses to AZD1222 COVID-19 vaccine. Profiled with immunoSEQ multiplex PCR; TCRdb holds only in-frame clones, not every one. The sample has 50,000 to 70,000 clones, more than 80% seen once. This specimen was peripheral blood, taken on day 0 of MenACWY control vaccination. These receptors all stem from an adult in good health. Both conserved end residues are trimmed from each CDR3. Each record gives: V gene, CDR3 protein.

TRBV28,ASSLIGQYNEQF
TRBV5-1,ASSLTQANYGYT
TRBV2,ASSEGLSKGSNQPQH
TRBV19,ASSLRGTGGYNSGNTIY
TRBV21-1,ASSPRGGTGQTYEQY
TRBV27,ASSSSGTRGYT
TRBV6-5,ASSDQPYSNQPQH
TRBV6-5,ASSYNGNTIY
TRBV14,ASSRSRLVIHEQF
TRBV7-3,ASSSGLALPGELF
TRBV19,ASSSGTYNEQF
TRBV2,ASSDPASGRAYTQY
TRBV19,ASSSNVAGSGGTEAF
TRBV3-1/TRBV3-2,ASSHLLEYQETQY
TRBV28,ASRRRLARFQETQY
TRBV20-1,SASQYLRIVDTQY
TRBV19,ASSRLNRINNYGYT
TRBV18,ASSPKADSPLH
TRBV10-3,AISSGQGATGNTIY
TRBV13,ASSLGTGTAYEQY
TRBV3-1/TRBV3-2,ASSQGLREASTDTQY
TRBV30,AWSVSGATNEKLF
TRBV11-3,ASTNEGRAF
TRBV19,ASSRGVSSNQPQH
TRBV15,ATSGGQGPQH
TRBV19,ASSIDRSNYGYT
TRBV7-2,ASSLGGTGRGTYEQY
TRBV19,ASSIRQETQY
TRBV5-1,ASSLGAVNSNQPQH
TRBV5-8,ASSRPGQAMNQPQH
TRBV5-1,ASSLTSGGSYEQY
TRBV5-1,ASSFAPTGYEQF
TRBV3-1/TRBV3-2,ASSLGTGATGELF
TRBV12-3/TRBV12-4,ASSRTGDEKLF
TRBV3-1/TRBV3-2,ASSQTTLHEQY
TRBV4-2,ASSQVGSSGNTIY
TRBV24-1,ATSGTGGTYEQY
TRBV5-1,ASSLVLQETQY
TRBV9,ASSGQGAILTGELF
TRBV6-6,ASSYGGGNQPQH
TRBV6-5,ASSRDRDNQPQH
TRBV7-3,ASSLTRSDTQY
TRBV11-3,ASSLGGRETQY
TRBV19,ATSARDRGSNTEAF
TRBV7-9,ASSDDRGGGQPQH
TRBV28,ASSLSSLSSYEQY
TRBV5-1,ASSLTPGQGLGEQY
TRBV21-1,ASRGLAGGTDTQY
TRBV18,ASSPYRTGGSYEQY
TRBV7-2,ASSPGDIVISPSYGYT
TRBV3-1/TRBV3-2,ASSSRRTGAGEQY
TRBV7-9,ASSLLDSPGLSGYGYT
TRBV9,ASSVLPDYEQY
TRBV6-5,ASSLVGEGPYEQY
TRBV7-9,ASSYYREGTNEQF